Presented here are 30 T cell receptor beta chains from one specimen sequenced in a study of breast tumors, draining lymph nodes, adjacent tissues. MiXCR, applied by TCRdb to the multiplex PCR reads, yields one record per CDR3 protein. The table records 21,000 or so distinct CDR3 sequences, around 41% of them present only once. Sequenced: breast tumor tissue. Every receptor here comes from a female donor with breast cancer. Some clones in this sample may be carry-over from other donors' samples.

V gene TRBV20-1 combines with J gene TRBJ1-6; tentative D call: TRBD1 (6 bases). V was clipped by 3 bases and J by 7 bases, with 10 bases between them. This CDR3 region has 13 residues. Germline values: CDR1 DFQATT, CDR2 SNEGSKA (reference sequence). CDR3 protein: CSARRTVNSPLHF. The DNA for the CDR3 is TGCAGTGCTAGGAGGACAGTGAATTCACCCCTCCACTTT.

This clonotype was recorded at least ten times. This sequence joins TRBV20-1 and TRBJ1-3; D is undetermined. Germline V gene data show CDR1 as DFQATT and CDR2 as SNEGSKA (reference sequence). V was clipped by 1 base and J by 2 bases, with 9 bases between them. The CDR3 loop spans 14 amino acids. DNA for the CDR3: TGCAGTGCTAGAGCCATAGGAGCTGGAAACACCATATATTTT. Its protein is CSARAIGAGNTIYF.

In its sample, this clonotype is medium-sized. This chain links TRBV7-6 with TRBJ2-5, with D uncertain. Trimming cost V 1 base and J 3 bases, with 9 bases left between them. Germline CDR1 and CDR2: SGHVS and FNYEAQ. This CDR3 is built from 14 residues. For the CDR3, the DNA is TGTGCCAGCAGCTTAGTCCCCGCCGAAGAGACCCAGTACTTC. Translation gives CASSLVPAEETQYF.

The chain links TRBV29-1 to TRBJ1-2; TRBD1 might be the D (5 bases). CDR1 and CDR2 from the germline V gene are SQVTM and ANQGSEA. Trimming cost V 2 bases and J 7 bases, with 11 bases left between them. This CDR3 region has 12 residues. CDR3 in amino acids: CSVESGFGGYTF. The CDR3 coding sequence is TGCAGCGTTGAATCAGGGTTCGGTGGCTACACCTTC.

This clonotype was found many times. This clone may be a read error of a much larger clone one base away. The conserved final phenylalanine or tryptophan is absent from the CDR3, which likely points to a read error. The chain carries TRBV7-9 and TRBJ2-5, with D maybe TRBD2 (7 bases). The CDR3 covers 14 residues. The germline V gene has CDR1 SEHNR and CDR2 FQNEAQ (reference sequence). V lost 6 bases and J lost 4, with 15 bases in between. CDR3 loop: CASSPSGGVETQYL. The CDR3 coding sequence is TGTGCCAGCAGTCCCTCGGGGGGCGTAGAGACCCAGTACCTC.

This clonotype is deemed medium-sized. The rearrangement uses TRBV5-1 and TRBJ1-6; D gene uncertain. The germline V gene encodes CDR1 SGHRS and CDR2 YFSETQ. CDR3 size: 15 residues. V dropped 2 bases and J dropped 7 bases, with 13 bases sitting between them. The CDR3, as DNA: TGCGCCAGCAGCTTCGGTCGCAGCGCCAATTCACCCCTCCACTTT. Its protein product is CASSFGRSANSPLHF.

A single count supports this clonotype. The chain joins TRBV2 to TRBJ1-6; a possible D gene is TRBD1 (6 bases). V lost 0 bases to trimming and J lost 7 bases, with 13 bases between them. CDR3 size: 16 residues. The germline gives CDR1 SNHLY, CDR2 FYNNEI. CDR3 in DNA: TGTGCCAGCAGTGAAGCTGGTATAGGGGGAAATTCACCCCTCCACTTT. Protein: CASSEAGIGGNSPLHF. The full variable domain, in which reference TRBV2 and TRBJ1-6 provide the parts outside the CDR3, is EPEVTQTPSHQVTQMGQEVILRCVPISNHLYFYWYRQILGQKVEFLVSFYNNEISEKSEIFDDQFSVERPDGSNFTLKIRSTKLEDSAMYFCASSEAGIGGNSPLHFGNGTRLTVT.

The chain joins TRBV7-9 to TRBJ1-2; D call uncertain. Trimming removed 7 bases from V and 8 bases from J, with 8 bases in between. The CDR3 loop spans 10 amino acids. The germline V gene has CDR1 SEHNR and CDR2 FQNEAQ (reference sequence). The CDR3 loop reads CASTDEGYTF. In nucleotides, the CDR3 is TGTGCCAGCACCGACGAGGGCTACACCTTC.

A remark on this clonotype: Since a much larger clone is just one base distant, this may be a read error. The chain recombines TRBV19 with TRBJ2-7; the D gene could be TRBD1 or TRBD2 (5 bases each). Deletions cut 3 bases from V and 8 bases from J, with 17 bases between. CDR1 and CDR2 from the germline V gene are LNHDA and SQIVND (reference sequence). The CDR3 runs 14 residues. The DNA for the CDR3 is TGTGCCAGTAGTATCGACCCCGGGGCCCACCAGCAGTACTTC. It specifies CASSIDPGAHQQYF.

This clonotype was observed once. This rearrangement joins TRBV20-1 to TRBJ2-7, with 10 positions matching TRBD2. From germline, CDR1 is DFQATT and CDR2 SNEGSKA (reference sequence). CDR3 length equals 14 residues. Trimming took 0 bases from V and 7 from J; bases not matched to a gene: 6. The CDR3 DNA sequence: TGCAGTGCTAGAGAAGCGGGAGGGCCTCCGGAGCAGTACTTC. Encoded protein: CSAREAGGPPEQYF.

This clonotype occurred many times. J is TRBJ2-1 and V is TRBV19; either TRBD1 or TRBD2 may supply D (5 bases each). Germline V gene data show CDR1 as LNHDA and CDR2 as SQIVND (reference sequence). Trimming pared 5 bases from V and 2 bases from J, leaving 10 bases between. This CDR3 comprises 14 residues. The CDR3 DNA sequence: TGTGCCAGTAGTTCAGAGGGGACCTACAATGAGCAGTTCTTC. Its translation is CASSSEGTYNEQFF.

The genes are TRBV10-3 and TRBJ2-7; no definite D call. In germline, CDR1 is ENHRY, CDR2 SYGVKD. The CDR3 totals 12 residues. V lost 4 bases and J 7 bases, leaving 11 bases between the germline ends. The CDR3 loop reads CAISAASREQYF. In DNA form, the CDR3 reads TGTGCCATCAGTGCCGCCTCTCGGGAGCAGTACTTC.

At least ten counts were recorded for this clonotype. The chain has TRBV10-3 and TRBJ2-5; no definite D call. The V end lost 2 bases, the J end lost 2 bases, and 12 bases lay between the germline ends. This CDR3 has 15 amino acids. CDR1 ENHRY and CDR2 SYGVKD come from the germline V gene. The CDR3 reads CAISETSPPQETQYF. CDR3 DNA sequence: TGTGCCATCAGTGAGACCAGCCCCCCGCAAGAGACCCAGTACTTC.

This clonotype was detected many times. This chain connects TRBV24-1 to TRBJ2-1, with 7 bases lining up with TRBD2. V was clipped by 2 bases and J by 4 bases; unmatched bases: 7. The CDR3 covers 16 residues. CDR1 is KGHDR, CDR2 SFDVKD, per germline. CDR3 sequence: CATSDSTLGLYNEQFF. The CDR3 DNA is TGTGCCACCAGTGATTCGACATTGGGACTATACAATGAGCAGTTCTTC.

This chain links TRBV5-1 with TRBJ2-2; TRBD1 or TRBD2 may be the D gene (5 bases each). Germline loops: CDR1 SGHRS, CDR2 YFSETQ. The ends were cut back, 7 bases at V and 3 bases at J, with 16 bases in the middle. The CDR3 extends over 15 amino acids. The CDR3 sequence is CASRDPLGDTGELFF. The CDR3 DNA sequence: TGCGCCAGCCGGGACCCATTAGGGGACACCGGGGAGCTGTTTTTT.

This rearrangement joins TRBV2 to TRBJ2-7; D gene uncertain. With 6 bases removed from V and 2 bases from J, the gap between germline ends came to 11 bases. The CDR3 is 13 residues long. CDR1 and CDR2 (germline): SNHLY, FYNNEI. CDR3 sequence (DNA): TGTGCCAGCAGCTTAATAGGGACCTACGAGCAGTACTTC. Its translation is CASSLIGTYEQYF.

This clonotype was counted many times. The chain links TRBV10-1 to TRBJ2-1; 8 bases are shared with TRBD1. Germline trimming cut 6 bases from V and 2 bases from J; bases unmatched to any gene: 6. The CDR3 spans 15 residues. CDR1 and CDR2 from the germline V gene are WNHNN and SYGVQD (reference sequence). Here the CDR3 reads CASSDRQGPYNEQFF. CDR3 bases: TGCGCCAGCAGCGATAGACAGGGGCCCTACAATGAGCAGTTCTTC.

The chain recombines TRBV27 with TRBJ2-3, with 10 positions matching TRBD2. V shed 7 bases, J shed 4 bases, and the junction held 11 bases outside the gene matches. This CDR3 is built from 16 residues. Per germline, CDR1 MNHEY and CDR2 SMNVEV (reference sequence). DNA of the CDR3: TGTGCCAGCACTCTCCGAGGGCTAGCGGGGGCAGATACGCAGTATTTT. Protein: CASTLRGLAGADTQYF.

CDR3 sequence (DNA): TGTGCCAGCAGCGTAGGGCCAGAAAATTCACCCCTCCACTTT. Its protein product is CASSVGPENSPLHF. The chain joins TRBV9 to TRBJ1-6; D gene unclear. The V end lost 0 bases, the J end lost 7 bases, and 8 bases lay between the germline ends. The CDR3 totals 14 residues. The germline CDR1 and CDR2 sequences are SGDLS and YYNGEE.

This clonotype was picked up many times. The chain links TRBV7-8 to TRBJ2-3; D could derive from TRBD1 or TRBD2 (7 bases each). With 5 bases removed from V and 4 bases from J, the gap between germline ends came to 13 bases. This CDR3 has 14 residues. Germline CDR1 and CDR2: SGHVS and FQNEAQ. CDR3 DNA: TGTGCCAGCAGCCTGGGAGGGGGCGCAGATACGCAGTATTTT. Amino acids: CASSLGGGADTQYF.

This clonotype has more than one count but fewer than ten. This chain uses TRBV7-3 with TRBJ2-3; 7 bases match TRBD1. V dropped 6 bases and J dropped 2; count of bases not matched to a gene: 2. From germline, CDR1 is SGHTA and CDR2 FQGTGA. The CDR3 totals 13 residues. In nucleotides, the CDR3 is TGTGCCAGCAGAGGGGGCTCCACAGATACGCAGTATTTT. Translating it yields CASRGGSTDTQYF.

The chain joins TRBV5-1 to TRBJ2-5, with 10 bases that match TRBD1. CDR1 and CDR2 (germline): SGHRS, YFSETQ. Trimming at V came to 0 bases and at J to 4 bases, leaving 3 bases not matched to a gene. This CDR3 has 15 amino acids. CDR3 amino acids: CASSLVGTGVETQYF. The CDR3 nucleotides read TGCGCCAGCAGCTTGGTCGGGACAGGGGTAGAGACCCAGTACTTC.

The chain has TRBV18 and TRBJ2-3, with 9 nucleotides matching TRBD2. Germline trimming cut 5 bases from V and 4 bases from J; bases unmatched to any gene: 10. The V gene's germline CDR1 is KGHSH and CDR2 LQKENI. This CDR3 is built from 16 residues. The CDR3 bases are TGTGCCAGCTCATCGCCGGGACTAGCTTCGGCAGATACGCAGTATTTT. Its translation is CASSSPGLASADTQYF.

This clonotype was seen many times. The chain has TRBV4-1 and TRBJ2-3; 9 nucleotides agree with TRBD2. Looked up from germline, CDR1 is MGHRA and CDR2 is YSYEKL. With 0 bases clipped from V and 9 bases from J, the junction kept 10 bases outside the gene matches. The CDR3 has 16 residues. The CDR3 DNA is TGCGCCAGCAGCCAAGACCGGGCGGGGGGGCATCGGACGCAGTATTTT. Protein product: CASSQDRAGGHRTQYF.

Worth noting for this clonotype: The conserved closing phenylalanine or tryptophan is absent in this CDR3, likely reflecting a read error. The rearrangement uses TRBV7-2 and TRBJ2-7; D may be TRBD2 (6 bases). The CDR3 has 14 residues. Trimming shortened V by 1 base and J by 5 bases, and 12 bases separated the two germline ends. Germline lookup yields CDR1 SGHTA and CDR2 FQGNSA. The CDR3 loop reads CASSLGAGSHEQYL. In DNA form, the CDR3 reads TGTGCCAGCAGCTTAGGTGCGGGATCCCACGAGCAGTACCTC.

Comments on this clonotype: The junction differs from germline at one of its ends, possibly a read error. V usage is TRBV10-2 and J usage is TRBJ2-7, with D possibly matching TRBD2 (7 bases). The CDR3 length is 14 residues. The germline gives CDR1 WSHSY, CDR2 SAAADI. The CDR3 nucleotides read TGCGCCAGCAGTGAAGGGGGGGGCGGTTCCGAGAAGTCCTTC. Translated: CASSEGGGGSEKSF.

V is TRBV11-1 and J is TRBJ1-2, with TRBD1 identical over 7 bases. This CDR3 spans 14 amino acids. The germline V gene encodes CDR1 SGHAT and CDR2 FQDESV (reference sequence). V lost 4 bases to trimming and J lost 2 bases; unmatched junction nucleotides: 4. The CDR3 region has the DNA TGTGCCAGCAGCTCGGGACAGAAGAACTATGGCTACACCTTC. Residues: CASSSGQKNYGYTF.

This clonotype was counted only a few times. The chain employs TRBV4-3 and TRBJ2-1, with 7 bases fitting TRBD2. Looked up from germline, CDR1 is LGHNA and CDR2 is YSLEER. There are 17 residues in the CDR3. V trimming: 0 bases; J trimming: 2 bases; junction bases outside the gene matches: 7. CDR3: CASSQDPSGATYNEQFF. CDR3 bases: TGCGCCAGCAGCCAAGACCCTAGCGGCGCTACCTACAATGAGCAGTTCTTC.

In its sample, this clonotype was seen many times. The V gene is TRBV7-9, the J gene TRBJ1-2; D not certain. Trimming took off 1 base at V and 6 bases at J, with 12 bases between the two ends. The CDR3 has 14 amino acids. Germline lookup yields CDR1 SEHNR and CDR2 FQNEAQ (reference sequence). The CDR3 loop is CASSLGKGGHGYTF. CDR3 bases: TGTGCCAGCAGCTTAGGCAAGGGAGGGCATGGCTACACCTTC.

At least ten counts were recorded for this clonotype. The chain joins TRBV12-3 or TRBV12-4 to TRBJ2-3; D uncertain. The CDR3 runs to 15 residues. Trimming took off 7 bases at V and 0 bases at J, with 14 bases between the two ends. The CDR3, as DNA: TGTGCCAGCACCAGGTTCTCGACTAGCACAGATACGCAGTATTTT. This codes for CASTRFSTSTDTQYF.